The rows below give T cell receptor beta chains drawn from one sample of a study of blood T cell repertoires in COVID-19. Here immunoSEQ multiplex PCR was the method, and the copy in TCRdb shows in-frame clones only, minus some. This table has roughly 40,000 clones, 85% to 90% appearing once. The sequenced material came from peripheral blood. The receptors come from a man aged 50-60 years in a cohort sampled during active COVID-19. Both conserved end residues are part of each CDR3. D genes are given only for firm matches. Expanded clones are given a class, and other clones once, few, many or no size at all.

TGCGCCAGCAGCTTGGCCAGGGCCTACGAGCAGTACTTC,CASSLARAYEQYF,.,.,TRBJ2-7,TRBV5-1
TGTGCCAGCAGCCCACCCGGGAAACCGGATCATGGGCAGTTCTTC,CASSPPGKPDHGQFF,.,.,TRBJ2-1,TRBV3-1/TRBV3-2
TGCGCCAGCAGCCCCTTCCTGGGCGGGAGACTCTACAATGAGCAGTTCTTC,CASSPFLGGRLYNEQFF,.,TRBD2,TRBJ2-1,TRBV5-1
TGTGCCAGTAGTATAGCGTGGGGCCCTTTAAACATTCAGTACTTC,CASSIAWGPLNIQYF,.,.,TRBJ2-4,TRBV19
TGTGCCAGCAGCCCGCAGGACAGGGAAGTTACTGAAGCTTTCTTT,CASSPQDREVTEAFF,.,TRBD1,TRBJ1-1,TRBV7-3
TGTGCCAGCAGCTTCAATGGAGGGTACTCTGAAGCTTTCTTT,CASSFNGGYSEAFF,.,.,TRBJ1-1,TRBV5-8
TGTGCCAGCAGCTACCTACAGGGTAGAGGAGCTTTCTTT,CASSYLQGRGAFF,.,.,TRBJ1-1,TRBV3-1/TRBV3-2
TGTGCCAGCAGCCGCCTAGGGACTAGCGGCAATGAGCAGTTCTTC,CASSRLGTSGNEQFF,.,TRBD2,TRBJ2-1,TRBV6-2/TRBV6-3
TGTGCCACCAGTGACAGGTCTACCTCCTCTGGGGCCAACGTCCTGACTTTC,CATSDRSTSSGANVLTF,.,.,TRBJ2-6,TRBV24-1
TGTGCCAGCACCGTGGGGGGAACAGAGACCCAGTACTTC,CASTVGGTETQYF,.,.,TRBJ2-5,TRBV28
TGTGCCAGCAGCGCTATCAGGGGCCAGCCCCAGCATTTT,CASSAIRGQPQHF,.,.,TRBJ1-5,TRBV7-2
TGCAGCGTTAGACAGGGGGCCGGTCAGCCCCAGCATTTT,CSVRQGAGQPQHF,.,TRBD1,TRBJ1-5,TRBV29-1
TGTGCCACCAGCAGAGGCAGGATTGAGCTAGCCAAAAACATTCAGTACTTC,CATSRGRIELAKNIQYF,.,.,TRBJ2-4,TRBV15
TGTGCCAGCAGCTTGGGACTAGCGGAGTACAATGAGCAGTTCTTC,CASSLGLAEYNEQFF,.,TRBD2,TRBJ2-1,TRBV7-8
TGTGCCAGCAGTGAAGTATGGCTAGCGGGGGCCTCAGATACGCAGTATTTT,CASSEVWLAGASDTQYF,.,TRBD2,TRBJ2-3,TRBV25-1
TGCGCCAGCAGCCAAGTCCTGGGCGCAATTTCCTACGAGCAGTACTTC,CASSQVLGAISYEQYF,once,.,TRBJ2-7,TRBV4-1
TGTGCCAGCGGATCTAGCGGGGGTTACGAGCAGTACTTC,CASGSSGGYEQYF,.,TRBD2,TRBJ2-7,TRBV6-5